This T cell receptor beta chain was obtained from a study of quantifying T cell responses using KT2 cells. For the study at large: cDNA was made from DNase-treated RNA using alpha and beta constant primers. A predetermined fluorescence threshold ended the second PCR, run as a qPCR.

The sample is PBMC spiked with counted cells of clone KT2. KT2 cells were mixed with fixed PBMC numbers at varying ratios. This clonotype turned up a few times. As yet, its antigen is unknown. Findings of the study overall: KT2 sequence counts showed saturation when very many KT2 cells were spiked in.

Germline values: CDR1 LGHDT, CDR2 YNNKEL (reference sequence). The CDR3 contains 16 residues. The ends were cut back, 7 bases at V and 0 bases at J, with 17 bases in the middle. An oligo carrying a UMI was ligated to the cDNA 3' end. An equimolar mix of RC1.1 and RC1.2 primed the beta chain across TRBC1 and TRBC2. TCRdb reprocessed the UMI-ligation and nested PCR reads with MiXCR, giving one entry per CDR3 protein. This repertoire shows roughly 51,000 distinct CDR3 sequences, more than 9% found once; its top ten account for 9.4%. The chain links TRBV3-1 to TRBJ2-3; possibly TRBD1 for D (7 bases). The TCR sequence derives from a human donor. Sequencing used PBMCs spiked with cells of the T cell clone KT2. CDR3 loop: CASTPGGWPSTDTQYF. The CDR3 nucleotides are TGTGCCAGCACCCCAGGGGGGTGGCCGAGCACAGATACGCAGTATTTT.